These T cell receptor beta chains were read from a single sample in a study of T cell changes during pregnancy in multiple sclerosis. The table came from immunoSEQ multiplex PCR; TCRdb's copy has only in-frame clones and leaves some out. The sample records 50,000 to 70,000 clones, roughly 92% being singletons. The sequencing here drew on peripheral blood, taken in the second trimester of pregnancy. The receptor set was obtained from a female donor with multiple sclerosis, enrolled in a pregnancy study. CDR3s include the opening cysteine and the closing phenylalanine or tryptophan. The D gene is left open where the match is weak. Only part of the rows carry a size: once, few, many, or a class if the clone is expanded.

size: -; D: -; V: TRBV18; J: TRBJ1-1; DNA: TGTGCCAGCTCACCAAGTGGGGGGGCGAACACTGAAGCTTTCTTT; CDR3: CASSPSGGANTEAFF
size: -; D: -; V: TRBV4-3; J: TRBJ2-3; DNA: TGCGCCAGCAGCCAAGGGGTCTCGGGGAAGAGCACAGATACGCAGTATTTT; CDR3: CASSQGVSGKSTDTQYF
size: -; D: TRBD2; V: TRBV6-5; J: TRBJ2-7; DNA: TGTGCCAGCAGTTACTCGATAGCGGGAGGGCCCCACGAGCAGTACTTC; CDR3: CASSYSIAGGPHEQYF
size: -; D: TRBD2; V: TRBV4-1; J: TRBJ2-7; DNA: TGCGCCAGCAGCCAAGAATTCAGCGGGACCTCCTACGAGCAGTACTTC; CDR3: CASSQEFSGTSYEQYF
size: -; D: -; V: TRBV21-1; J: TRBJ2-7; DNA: TGTGCCAGCAGCACCCGACAGGGCAAGGGCCCCTACGAGCAGTACTTC; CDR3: CASSTRQGKGPYEQYF
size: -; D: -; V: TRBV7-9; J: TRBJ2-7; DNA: TGTGCCAGCAGCCTCCGAGCGGGTTATTACGAGCAGTACTTC; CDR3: CASSLRAGYYEQYF
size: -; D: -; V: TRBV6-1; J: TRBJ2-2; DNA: TGTGCCAGCAGTGCTTACACCGGGGAGCTGTTTTTT; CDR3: CASSAYTGELFF
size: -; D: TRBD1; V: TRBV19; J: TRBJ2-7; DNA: TGTGCCAGTAGAGACCCGGGACAGGGGTCCCACGAGCAGTACTTC; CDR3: CASRDPGQGSHEQYF
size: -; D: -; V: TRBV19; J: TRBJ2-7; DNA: TGTGCCAGTAGTATAACGGGGACCTACGAGCAGTACTTC; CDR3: CASSITGTYEQYF
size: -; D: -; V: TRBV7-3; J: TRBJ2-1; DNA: TGTGCCAGCAGCTTCATATCAGGGGCTGGCTACAATGAGCAGTTCTTC; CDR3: CASSFISGAGYNEQFF
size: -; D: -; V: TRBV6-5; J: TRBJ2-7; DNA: TGTGCCAGCAGTTACTCTGGCAGAAAAAGCTCCTACGAGCAGTACTTC; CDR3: CASSYSGRKSSYEQYF
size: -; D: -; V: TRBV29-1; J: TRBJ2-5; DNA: TGCAGCGCCACAGGGATAGGGGAGACCCAGTACTTC; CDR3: CSATGIGETQYF
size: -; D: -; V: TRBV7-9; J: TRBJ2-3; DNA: TGTGCCAGCAGCCCATGGGGCGGTTCCGACACAGATACGCAGTATTTT; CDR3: CASSPWGGSDTDTQYF
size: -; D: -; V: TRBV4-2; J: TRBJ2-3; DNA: TGTGCCAGCAGCCAAGGCGGGGGCCCAGATACGCAGTATTTT; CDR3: CASSQGGGPDTQYF
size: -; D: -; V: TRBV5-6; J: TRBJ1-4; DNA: TGTGCCAGCAGCATCCGCCAGGAAAAACTGTTTTTT; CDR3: CASSIRQEKLFF
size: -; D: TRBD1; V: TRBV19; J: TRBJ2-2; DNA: TGTGCCAGTAGTAAGATCGGACAGGGGACGTCCGGGGAGCTGTTTTTT; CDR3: CASSKIGQGTSGELFF
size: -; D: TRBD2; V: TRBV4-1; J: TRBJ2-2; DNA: TGCGCCAGCAGCCAAGCAACGGGACTAGCGGAGAACACCGGGGAGCTGTTTTTT; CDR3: CASSQATGLAENTGELFF
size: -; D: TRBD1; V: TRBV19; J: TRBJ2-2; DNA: TGTGCCGCCTCCGGGACAGGGGGTGGCACCGGGGAGCTGTTTTTT; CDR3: CAASGTGGGTGELFF
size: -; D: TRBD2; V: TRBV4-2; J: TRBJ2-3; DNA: TGTGCCAGCAGCCAAGGACTAGCGTCCGATATCTTCACAGATACGCAGTATTTT; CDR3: CASSQGLASDIFTDTQYF
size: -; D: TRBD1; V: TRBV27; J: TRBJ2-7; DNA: TGTGCCAGCAGTAACGACAGGGGTTCCTACGAGCAGTACTTC; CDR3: CASSNDRGSYEQYF
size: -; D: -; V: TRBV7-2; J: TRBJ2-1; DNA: TGTGCCAGCAGCTGGAAGCCCCGACTTGTACCCTTATACAATGAGCAGTTCTTC; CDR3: CASSWKPRLVPLYNEQFF
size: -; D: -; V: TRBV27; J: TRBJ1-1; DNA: TGTGCCAGCAGTTTACAACAGGGCAACACTGAAGCTTTCTTT; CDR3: CASSLQQGNTEAFF
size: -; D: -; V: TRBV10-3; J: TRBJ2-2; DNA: TGTGCCATCAGTGAGTCGGGGAGGAACACCGGGGAGCTGTTTTTT; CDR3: CAISESGRNTGELFF
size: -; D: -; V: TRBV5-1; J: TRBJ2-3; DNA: TGCGCCAGCAAACTACAGGGCGTGATTACAGATACGCAGTATTTT; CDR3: CASKLQGVITDTQYF
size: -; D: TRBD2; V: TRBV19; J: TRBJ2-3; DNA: TGTGCCAGTAGTGCCCGACTAGCTGCCACAGATACGCAGTATTTT; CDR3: CASSARLAATDTQYF
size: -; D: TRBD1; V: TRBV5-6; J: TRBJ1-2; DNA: TGTGCCAGCAGCGGGGACAGGGGAGTCTACACCTTC; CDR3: CASSGDRGVYTF
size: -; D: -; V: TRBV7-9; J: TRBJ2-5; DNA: TGTGCCAGCAGGGCCTCCCGGGACTGGATACAAGAGACCCAGTACTTC; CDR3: CASRASRDWIQETQYF
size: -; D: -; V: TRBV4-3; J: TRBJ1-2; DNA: TGCGCCAGCAGCCAAGTAAGGACATCATATGGCTACACCTTC; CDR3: CASSQVRTSYGYTF
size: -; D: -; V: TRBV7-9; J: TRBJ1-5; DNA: TGTGCCAGCAGCTTGGGGCGTAGTGCTGATAGCAATCAGCCCCAGCATTTT; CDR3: CASSLGRSADSNQPQHF
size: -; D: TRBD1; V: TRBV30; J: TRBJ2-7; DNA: TGTGCCTGGACGGGACAGGGGGTAAGGGAGCAGTACTTC; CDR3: CAWTGQGVREQYF
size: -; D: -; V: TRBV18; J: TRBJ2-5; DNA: TGTGCCAGCTCACCGAGAACTAGCCAAGAGACCCAGTACTTC; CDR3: CASSPRTSQETQYF
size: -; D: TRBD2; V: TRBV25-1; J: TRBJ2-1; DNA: TGTGCCAGCAGTTCTAGCGGGAGGTTGGATGAGCAGTTCTTC; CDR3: CASSSSGRLDEQFF
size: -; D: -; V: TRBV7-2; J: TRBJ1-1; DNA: TGTGCCAGCAGCTTAAAAGCTGGTGGCACTGAAGCTTTCTTT; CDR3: CASSLKAGGTEAFF
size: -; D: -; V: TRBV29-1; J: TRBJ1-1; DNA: TGCAGCGTTGACCCGGAGGGGAGCACTGAAGCTTTCTTT; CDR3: CSVDPEGSTEAFF
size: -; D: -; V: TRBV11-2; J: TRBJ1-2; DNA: TGTGCCAGCAGCTTAGAGAGGATTGGCTACACCTTC; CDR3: CASSLERIGYTF
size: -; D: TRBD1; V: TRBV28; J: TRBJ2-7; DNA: TGTGCCAGCAGTCCGCCGGGACAGGGATCCTACGAGCAGTACTTC; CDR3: CASSPPGQGSYEQYF
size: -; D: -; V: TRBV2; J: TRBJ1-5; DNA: TGTGCCAGCAGTGAACTACAGGGCGGACAGCCCCAGCATTTT; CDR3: CASSELQGGQPQHF
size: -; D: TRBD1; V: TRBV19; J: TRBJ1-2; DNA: TGTGCCAGTAGAAAGACAGGGGCTCGAGCTAACTATGGCTACACCTTC; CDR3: CASRKTGARANYGYTF
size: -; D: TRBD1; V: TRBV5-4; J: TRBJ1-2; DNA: TGTGCCAGCAGCGGTGGACAGGGGGATTATGGCTACACCTTC; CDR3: CASSGGQGDYGYTF
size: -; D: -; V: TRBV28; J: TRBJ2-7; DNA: TGTGCCAGCAGCCCGACAGTCTCCTACGAGCAGTACTTC; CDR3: CASSPTVSYEQYF
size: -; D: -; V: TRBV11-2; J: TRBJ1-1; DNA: TGTGCCAGCAGCCCCCCGTTTTCGAGACAGAGGAACACTGAAGCTTTCTTT; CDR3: CASSPPFSRQRNTEAFF
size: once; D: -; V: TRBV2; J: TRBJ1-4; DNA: TGTGCCAGCAGTGTGAGCGTGGCGGGTAATGAAAAACTGTTTTTT; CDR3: CASSVSVAGNEKLFF
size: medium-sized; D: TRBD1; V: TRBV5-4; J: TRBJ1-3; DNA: TGTGCCAGCAGCTGGGCGAATACAGGGGCTGGAAACACCATATATTTT; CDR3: CASSWANTGAGNTIYF
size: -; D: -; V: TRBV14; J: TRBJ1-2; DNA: TGTGCCAGCAGCCAAGGACAGAACTATGGCTACACCTTC; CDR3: CASSQGQNYGYTF
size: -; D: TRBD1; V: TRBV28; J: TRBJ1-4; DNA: TGTGCCAGCAGTATAACCGGGACAGGGCCTAATGAAAAACTGTTTTTT; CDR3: CASSITGTGPNEKLFF
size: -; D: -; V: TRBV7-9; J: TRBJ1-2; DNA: TGTGCCAGCATCACAGGTCCGGTTGGTGGCTACACCTTC; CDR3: CASITGPVGGYTF